Shown below are 11 T cell receptor beta chains from a single sample sequenced in a study of blood T cell repertoires in COVID-19. Generated by immunoSEQ multiplex PCR, the TCRdb table keeps only in-frame clones and is missing some. The sample carries 150,000 to 180,000 clones, roughly 80% recorded once. What was sequenced was peripheral blood. The receptor set was obtained from an elderly man with acute or convalescent COVID-19.

The chain employs TRBV10-1 and TRBJ1-1, with 8 bases aligning to TRBD1. This CDR3 comprises 14 residues. The germline gives CDR1 WNHNN, CDR2 SYGVQD (reference sequence). J lost 3 bases, V lost 5 bases, and 5 bases had no gene match. In nucleotides, the CDR3 is TGCGCCAGCAGTAAGGACAGGGTGGACACTGAAGCTTTCTTT. Its translation is CASSKDRVDTEAFF.

The chain carries TRBV10-3 and TRBJ2-5; 7 nucleotides line up with TRBD1. This CDR3 has 13 amino acids. J lost 5 bases, V lost 2 bases, and 2 bases had no gene match. Germline CDR1 ENHRY, CDR2 SYGVKD. The CDR3 DNA follows: TGTGCCATCAGTGAGAGGGGGCGGGAGACCCAGTACTTC. It yields the protein CAISERGRETQYF.

This clone was observed once. An end of the junction does not agree with germline; a read error may underlie this. V and J are TRBV3-1 (or the pseudogene TRBV3-2) and TRBJ1-5, with TRBD1 matching 7 bases. CDR1 LGHDT and CDR2 YNNKEL come from the germline V gene (reference sequence). This CDR3 is 11 amino acids long. CDR3 DNA sequence: TGTGCCAGCAGCCAAGGCGGGACAGCCAATTTT. Its translation is CASSQGGTANF.

The chain couples TRBV6-9 to TRBJ2-1; D perhaps matches TRBD2 (6 bases). The CDR3 is made up of 14 amino acids. The germline CDR1 and CDR2 sequences are MNHGY and SVAAGI. The ends were cut back, 4 bases at V and 6 bases at J, with 13 bases in the middle. CDR3 residues: CASSSGTPSNEQFF. DNA of the CDR3: TGTGCCAGCAGTTCCGGGACTCCTTCCAATGAGCAGTTCTTC.

The CDR3, as DNA: TGTGCCAGCAGTTACTCCATACAGGGCAGTTATGGCTACACCTTC. It codes for CASSYSIQGSYGYTF. The chain recombines TRBV6-5 with TRBJ1-2; the D gene is possibly TRBD1 (6 bases). Germline V lookup: CDR1 MNHEY, CDR2 SVGAGI. Trimming removed 0 bases at V and 5 bases at J, with 13 bases between. CDR3 length: 15 amino acids.

This clone was seen once. V and J are TRBV30 and TRBJ2-3; TRBD2 agrees at 8 bases. This CDR3 is 16 amino acids long. After removal of 0 bases from V and 4 bases from J, the junction contained 9 bases not matched to a gene. Per the germline V gene, CDR1 is GTSNPN and CDR2 is SVGIG (reference sequence). CDR3 residues: CAWSVWRGAVPDTQYF. The CDR3 DNA reads TGTGCCTGGAGTGTTTGGCGGGGGGCCGTCCCAGATACGCAGTATTTT.

CDR3 protein: CASSLAPPGRGLTNQPQHF. Written as DNA, the CDR3 is TGTGCCAGCAGCTTAGCGCCACCCGGGAGAGGGTTGACTAATCAGCCCCAGCATTTT. V usage is TRBV7-8 and J usage is TRBJ1-5; D gene uncertain. Per the germline V gene, CDR1 is SGHVS and CDR2 is FQNEAQ. The V end was cut by 0 bases, the J end by 4 bases, with 22 bases between. The CDR3 loop spans 19 amino acids.

The chain recombines TRBV7-8 with TRBJ2-5; D not resolved. The CDR3 loop spans 11 amino acids. Germline V gene sequence: CDR1 SGHVS, CDR2 FQNEAQ. V shed 2 bases and J shed 10 bases, with 8 bases lying between them. The CDR3 loop is CASSLTLDQYF. DNA for the CDR3: TGTGCCAGCAGCTTAACCCTAGACCAGTACTTC.

This clone was seen only a few times. The same CDR3 is also encoded by other DNA sequences in this sample. The J gene is TRBJ2-7, the V gene TRBV11-2, with D possibly matching TRBD2 (6 bases). The CDR3 is 14 amino acids. V shed 2 bases and J shed 4 bases, with 12 bases lying between them. CDR1 is SGHAT, CDR2 FQNNGV, per germline. CDR3 region: CASSLSDGGYEQYV. CDR3 nucleotides: TGTGCCAGCAGCTTATCCGACGGGGGTTACGAGCAGTACGTC.

V gene TRBV5-6 combines with J gene TRBJ1-1; D is ambiguous. The CDR3 runs to 14 residues. Germline V lookup: CDR1 SGHDT, CDR2 YYEEEE. The V gene lost 4 bases and the J gene lost 5 bases, with 15 bases spanning the gap. The DNA for the CDR3 is TGTGCCAGCAGCCTAGCCGGGGTGGGGACTGAAGCTTTCTTT. Its translation: CASSLAGVGTEAFF.

This clone was seen just once. The chain combines TRBV6-5 with TRBJ2-1, with a weak D call TRBD2 (5 bases). V was pared by 8 bases and J by 7 bases, with 15 bases between. In germline, CDR1 is MNHEY, CDR2 SVGAGI. CDR3 size: 13 residues. CDR3 nucleotides: TGTGCCAGCTCCTCTGGTACGGGAAATGAGCAGTTCTTC. Translated, it gives CASSSGTGNEQFF.